This T cell receptor (beta chain) was documented in a study of identical twins. Whole-study results and caveats: Abundant beta clonotypes from cord blood bore fewer insertions; memory repertoires lacked this pattern. Zero-insertion analyses were open to partial confounding by invariant MAIT and iNKT cells.

This clonotype was picked up a small number of times. The antigen is not known. TCRdb processed the 5' RACE reads anew with MiXCR; each CDR3 protein has one entry. The sample carries approximately 600,000 distinct CDR3 sequences, around a tenth recorded once. V was cut by 1 base and J by 8 bases, with 7 bases left in between. The CDR3 extends over 11 amino acids. Per the germline V gene, CDR1 is SGHRS and CDR2 is YFSETQ. The data were also submitted as part of a second study, on yellow fever vaccine responses in identical twins.

The chain carries TRBV5-1 and TRBJ2-7; D gene uncertain. This TCR was sampled from a woman younger than 30 in good health. Specimen: PBMCs. CDR3 amino acids: CASSLSGKQYF. The CDR3 DNA reads TGCGCCAGCAGCTTGAGTGGTAAGCAGTACTTC.